The clone carrying this TCR beta chain was picked up a small number of times. Other nucleotide sequences from this sample produce the same CDR3. Germline values: CDR1 SNHLY, CDR2 FYNNEI. The CDR3 spans 15 residues. V dropped 5 bases and J dropped 2 bases, with 15 bases sitting between them. The method was immunoSEQ multiplex PCR; TCRdb's version includes in-frame clones alone and lacks a portion of them. The table includes fewer than 25,000 clones, about 90% detected once. These data come from a study of T cells in localized non-small cell lung cancer. Sequences were derived from peripheral blood, sampled before any cancer treatment. The gene calls are TRBV2 and TRBJ2-5; tentative D call: TRBD1 (5 bases). This clonotype originated in a woman aged 35-75 years with stage I lung adenocarcinoma. The CDR3 region has the DNA TGTGCCAGCAGTCCCAGGGAAGGGATACAAGAGACCCAGTACTTC. It translates to CASSPREGIQETQYF.